This entry lists 30 T cell receptor beta chains sequenced from one sample in a study of cytomegalovirus exposure and HLA in healthy donors (TCRdb year 2017). The library was prepared using the immunoSEQ multiplex PCR assay. The multiplex PCR relied on a mix of 60 forward primers for TCR Vbeta segments and 13 reverse primers for TCR Jbeta segments. Imported from immuneACCESS, the table was reduced by TCRdb to in-frame sequences with V and J called. These copies leave out some clones; in studies compared against another copy, an unresolved V gene accounts for under half, and the cause of the remainder is not known. Recorded for this sample are 95,000 to 150,000 clones; over 65% of them occurred a single time. Of the sample, approximately 10% is held by the ten largest clones. The sample consisted of PBMCs. The source is a man aged 30 to 39 in good health and CMV-seropositive.

This clone has a single count. The V and J genes are TRBV2 and TRBJ2-5, with a possible D match to TRBD2 (5 bases). The CDR3 is made up of 13 amino acids. Germline CDR1 is SNHLY and CDR2 is FYNNEI. Trimming removed 6 bases at V and 4 bases at J, with 12 bases between. CDR3 in DNA: TGTGCCAGCAGCTGGACTGTTGGAGAGACCCAGTACTTC. This encodes CASSWTVGETQYF.

This clone has only a few counts. The chain recombines TRBV7-2 with TRBJ2-7; 12 bases agree with TRBD1. The CDR3 consists of 15 residues. The J segment lost 7 bases and the V segment lost 1 base, leaving 5 bases of the junction unmatched. Germline V CDR1 and CDR2: SGHTA, FQGNSA. CDR3 DNA sequence: TGTGCCAGCAGCTTAGGTTCGGGACAGGGGGCGGAGCAGTACTTC. Its protein is CASSLGSGQGAEQYF.

This sequence joins TRBV10-2 and TRBJ2-5; no clear D gene. Looked up from germline, CDR1 is WSHSY and CDR2 is SAAADI. This CDR3 is built from 14 residues. The V gene lost 7 bases and the J gene lost 1 base, with 13 bases spanning the gap. This CDR3 is CASMVRLPQETQYF. As DNA, the CDR3 is TGCGCCAGCATGGTCCGACTCCCCCAAGAGACCCAGTACTTC.

The chain recombines TRBV29-1 with TRBJ1-1; no definite D call. This CDR3 region has 12 residues. The germline gives CDR1 SQVTM, CDR2 ANQGSEA. Trimming pared 4 bases from V and 1 base from J, leaving 7 bases between. The CDR3 DNA reads TGCAGCGTTGTACAGACGAACACTGAAGCTTTCTTT. It translates to CSVVQTNTEAFF.

For the CDR3, the DNA is TGTGCCAGCAAAGATGGCGGGAGAATAGATACGCAGTATTTT. It is translated as CASKDGGRIDTQYF. The chain links TRBV6-5 to TRBJ2-3; 7 bases align to TRBD2. V dropped 7 bases and J dropped 5; count of bases not matched to a gene: 9. Germline assignment: CDR1 MNHEY and CDR2 SVGAGI. There are 14 residues in the CDR3.

The rearrangement joins TRBV5-5 to TRBJ2-7, with D perhaps matching TRBD2 (5 bases). Per the germline V gene, CDR1 is SGHKS and CDR2 is YYEKEE (reference sequence). CDR3 size: 12 residues. V lost 1 base and J lost 9, with 11 bases in between. This CDR3 reads CASSLSFEGQYF. CDR3 coding DNA: TGTGCCAGCAGCTTGTCTTTTGAGGGGCAGTACTTC.

V usage is TRBV7-9 and J usage is TRBJ2-1; 12 bases are shared with TRBD2. Trimming removed 1 base from V and 9 bases from J; junction bases left unmatched: 4. The CDR3 consists of 15 residues. Germline V gene lookup returns CDR1 SEHNR and CDR2 FQNEAQ (reference sequence). The CDR3 spells CASSLGTSGISEQFF. The DNA for the CDR3 is TGTGCCAGCAGCTTAGGGACTAGCGGGATAAGTGAGCAGTTCTTC. Full variable domain (outside the CDR3, taken from reference TRBV7-9 and TRBJ2-1): DTGVSQNPRHKITKRGQNVTFRCDPISEHNRLYWYRQTLGQGPEFLTYFQNEAQLEKSRLLSDRFSAERPKGSFSTLEIQRTEQGDSAMYLCASSLGTSGISEQFFGPGTRLTVL.

The rearrangement links TRBV7-2 to TRBJ2-7; tentatively, D is TRBD1 (5 bases). Germline-derived CDR1 and CDR2 are SGHTA and FQGNSA. V was pared by 6 bases and J by 5 bases, with 17 bases between. CDR3 length equals 14 residues. This CDR3 is CASRNGAGSNEQYF. In nucleotides, the CDR3 is TGTGCCAGCAGAAATGGGGCAGGCAGCAACGAGCAGTACTTC.

The V call is TRBV2, the J call TRBJ1-1; D unresolved. This CDR3 has 17 amino acids. Germline CDR1 and CDR2: SNHLY and FYNNEI. With 4 bases removed from V and 1 base from J, the gap between germline ends came to 19 bases. This chain's CDR3 is CASSGPGGLGKNTEAFF. Written as DNA, the CDR3 is TGTGCCAGCAGTGGGCCTGGAGGGCTGGGGAAGAACACTGAAGCTTTCTTT.

V is TRBV7-9 and J is TRBJ2-7, with 7 bases that match TRBD2. V lost 8 bases and J lost 4; bases outside the gene matches: 8. The germline gives CDR1 SEHNR, CDR2 FQNEAQ (reference sequence). This CDR3 has 13 amino acids. This CDR3 reads CASGGEGAYEQYF. CDR3 bases: TGTGCCAGCGGAGGGGAGGGCGCATACGAGCAGTACTTC.

This rearrangement joins TRBV5-1 to TRBJ2-1; D is unresolved. Germline CDR1 is SGHRS and CDR2 is YFSETQ. This CDR3 contains 14 residues. V was cut by 3 bases and J by 0 bases, with 7 bases left in between. The CDR3 sequence is CASSYPSSYNEQFF. CDR3 DNA sequence: TGCGCCAGCAGCTACCCTAGCTCCTACAATGAGCAGTTCTTC.

The rearrangement links TRBV6-1 to TRBJ2-5; D may be TRBD2 (5 bases). The J call may be incorrect, as the DNA end agrees better with TRBJ2-7. In germline, CDR1 is MNHNS, CDR2 SASEGT. The length of the CDR3 is 15 residues. CDR3 amino acids: CASSDLALLSYEQYF. The CDR3 nucleotides read TGTGCCAGCAGCGACCTAGCCCTCCTCTCCTACGAGCAGTACTTC.

The chain uses TRBV29-1 and TRBJ2-2; 7 positions agree with TRBD1. Germline V gene sequence: CDR1 SQVTM, CDR2 ANQGSEA. J gave up 5 bases and V 7 bases, and 7 bases lay outside the gene matches. The CDR3 has 13 amino acids. CDR3 loop: CSGDKTGTGELFF. CDR3 DNA: TGCAGCGGGGACAAGACAGGGACCGGGGAGCTGTTTTTT.

The V gene is TRBV7-2, the J gene TRBJ2-1; 8 bases fit TRBD2. The CDR3 is made up of 17 amino acids. V lost 5 bases, J lost 10 bases, and 19 bases stayed unmatched. Germline loops: CDR1 SGHTA, CDR2 FQGNSA. The DNA of the CDR3 is TGTGCCAGCAGCCTAGGGGGAGCGGGAGCTACATTCGAAGAGCAGTTCTTC. It codes for CASSLGGAGATFEEQFF.

This sequence joins TRBV5-1 and TRBJ2-7, with a possible D match to TRBD2 (6 bases). V lost 3 bases and J lost 4, with 17 bases in between. CDR1 is SGHRS, CDR2 YFSETQ, per germline. The CDR3 covers 15 residues. The CDR3 here is CASSSTGTSVYEQYF. The CDR3 nucleotides read TGCGCCAGCAGCTCTACCGGGACTTCTGTTTACGAGCAGTACTTC.

This chain joins TRBV6-5 and TRBJ2-7; 10 nucleotides line up with TRBD1. With V trimmed by 6 bases and J by 4 bases, 9 bases remained unmatched. Germline CDR1 and CDR2: MNHEY and SVGAGI. This CDR3 has 15 residues. Here the CDR3 DNA reads TGTGCCAGCAGGTGGGACAGGGGTTCCCTGTACGAGCAGTACTTC. It codes for CASRWDRGSLYEQYF.

This clone has just one count. The rearrangement links TRBV28 to TRBJ2-7, with D unresolved. The germline V gene has CDR1 MDHEN and CDR2 SYDVKM. The CDR3 contains 13 residues. Trimming shortened V by 1 base and J by 6 bases, and 10 bases separated the two germline ends. The CDR3 DNA follows: TGTGCCAGCAGTTTATCCCTTGGAGCCGAGCAGTACTTC. Translation: CASSLSLGAEQYF.

The J gene is TRBJ2-5, the V gene TRBV7-2; 8 nucleotides agree with TRBD1. The V and J ends lost 6 bases and 6 bases, in that order; junction bases with no gene match: 6. Germline lookup yields CDR1 SGHTA and CDR2 FQGNSA. This CDR3 region has 13 residues. The chain's CDR3 is CASRSGGGQTQYF. The CDR3 nucleotides read TGTGCCAGCAGGTCAGGGGGCGGACAGACCCAGTACTTC.

The chain combines TRBV28 with TRBJ2-1, with D possibly TRBD2 on 5 matching bases. This CDR3 is built from 19 residues. The germline V gene has CDR1 MDHEN and CDR2 SYDVKM. Trimming cost V 4 bases and J 0 bases, with 22 bases left between them. CDR3 loop: CASSSANPRQGSSYNEQFF. The DNA for the CDR3 is TGTGCCAGCAGTTCTGCAAATCCACGGCAAGGGAGCTCCTACAATGAGCAGTTCTTC.

The chain is built from TRBV4-3 and TRBJ2-1; TRBD2 matches at 7 bases. The CDR3 is 17 residues long. With V trimmed by 0 bases and J by 8 bases, 13 bases remained unmatched. The germline V gene encodes CDR1 LGHNA and CDR2 YSLEER. The CDR3 DNA reads as TGCGCCAGCAGCCAAGAAGCACGAGCGGGATTTTTCTATGAGCAGTTCTTC. Protein: CASSQEARAGFFYEQFF.

This clone was observed once. The chain recombines TRBV21-1 with TRBJ1-2. TRBV21-1 constitutes a pseudogene. The CDR3 length is 16 residues. The chain's CDR3 is CASSIGRDSGNYGYTF. CDR3 coding DNA: TGTGCCAGCAGCATCGGACGGGACTCTGGTAACTATGGCTACACCTTC.

This chain joins TRBV4-3 and TRBJ2-7, with TRBD2 matching 8 bases. Germline values: CDR1 LGHNA, CDR2 YSLEER. The CDR3 covers 15 residues. Trimming cost V 4 bases and J 2 bases; bases outside gene matches: 7. The CDR3 DNA follows: TGCGCCAGCAGCCTGTTGCGGCGGGGGGCCTACGAGCAGTACTTC. It is translated as CASSLLRRGAYEQYF.

On this clone: The junction shows a germline mismatch at one end, possibly a read error. V is TRBV2 and J is TRBJ2-7; perhaps TRBD1 as D (5 bases). This CDR3 spans 13 amino acids. CDR1 is SNHLY, CDR2 FYNNEI, per germline. CDR3 sequence (DNA): TGTGCCAGCAGAGAAGACAGCTCCTACGAGCAGTACTTC. Encoded protein: CASREDSSYEQYF.

J is TRBJ2-3 and V is TRBV27; unclear D gene. With 4 bases removed from V and 12 bases from J, the gap between germline ends came to 17 bases. The CDR3 is made up of 13 amino acids. Per the germline V gene, CDR1 is MNHEY and CDR2 is SMNVEV (reference sequence). CDR3 residues: CASSWAPHSHQYF. CDR3 DNA sequence: TGTGCCAGCAGTTGGGCCCCCCATAGTCACCAGTATTTT.

Note on this clone: The sample contains more than one DNA sequence encoding this CDR3. The rearrangement uses TRBV15 and TRBJ2-3, with D unclear. The CDR3 has 12 amino acids. Germline-derived CDR1 and CDR2 are LNHNV and YYDKDF (reference sequence). The V and J ends lost 1 base and 8 bases respectively, with 7 bases between them. CDR3: CATSRVSGTQYF. The CDR3 DNA reads TGTGCCACCAGCAGAGTGTCGGGTACGCAGTATTTT.

The chain joins TRBV19 to TRBJ2-5; 9 nucleotides match TRBD1. This CDR3 spans 14 amino acids. Looked up from germline, CDR1 is LNHDA and CDR2 is SQIVND (reference sequence). Trimming took 7 bases from V and 6 from J; bases not matched to a gene: 9. Here the CDR3 DNA reads TGTGCCAGTAATCCCGGGACAGGGCCCAAGACCCAGTACTTC. As protein: CASNPGTGPKTQYF.

This clone was seen a single time. The chain links TRBV5-1 to TRBJ2-2; TRBD1 might be the D (6 bases). The CDR3 is 15 amino acids. Germline V CDR1 and CDR2: SGHRS, YFSETQ. Trimming removed 4 bases at V and 6 bases at J, with 16 bases between. CDR3 DNA: TGCGCCAGCAGCCTTGGACAGCTCGTGTCCGGGGAGCTGTTTTTT. Translating gives CASSLGQLVSGELFF.

The chain carries TRBV18 and TRBJ2-2; 11 bases map to TRBD2. V lost 4 bases and J lost 3; bases outside the gene matches: 7. Germline CDR1 is KGHSH and CDR2 is LQKENI. The CDR3 has 17 residues. CDR3: CASSLSGTSGYTGELFF. CDR3 coding DNA: TGTGCCAGCTCACTTTCCGGGACTAGCGGCTACACCGGGGAGCTGTTTTTT.

The chain uses TRBV29-1 and TRBJ2-1, with D hard to call. Trimming pared 0 bases from V and 6 bases from J, leaving 15 bases between. The germline V gene encodes CDR1 SQVTM and CDR2 ANQGSEA. The CDR3 runs to 15 residues. For the CDR3, the DNA is TGCAGCGTTGAAGACACGGCAGGCAACCTCAATGAGCAGTTCTTC. It yields the protein CSVEDTAGNLNEQFF.

This chain uses TRBV7-9 with TRBJ1-1, with a possible D match to TRBD1 (5 bases). Germline CDR1 is SEHNR and CDR2 is FQNEAQ (reference sequence). The V end was cut by 5 bases, the J end by 4 bases, with 14 bases between. CDR3 length: 14 residues. This chain's CDR3 is CASSPRVMGTEAFF. In DNA, the CDR3 is TGTGCCAGCAGCCCCAGGGTTATGGGCACTGAAGCTTTCTTT.